Below, 9 T cell receptor beta chains from the same sample are listed, as sequenced in a study of shared clonotypes between healthy human individuals. Assay: immunoSEQ multiplex PCR; the TCRdb copy retains only in-frame clones and omits some. The top ten hold more than 9% of the sample, which has 300,000 to 400,000 clones, roughly 70% seen once. The sample taken for sequencing was memory CD4+ T cells sorted from blood. Subset of the sample: CD45RA-negative fraction. The receptors were sampled from a man aged 25 to 40 in good health.

This chain connects TRBV7-6 to TRBJ2-1; no clear D gene. This CDR3 has 14 residues. The V gene lost 1 base and the J gene lost 3 bases, with 7 bases spanning the gap. Germline V gene lookup returns CDR1 SGHVS and CDR2 FNYEAQ. CDR3 nucleotide sequence: TGTGCCAGCAGCTTAGGGGCTTACTACAATGAGCAGTTCTTC. Translated, it gives CASSLGAYYNEQFF.

The rearrangement uses TRBV6-6 and TRBJ1-2; 8 bases are shared with TRBD1. J lost 8 bases, V lost 4 bases, and 12 bases had no gene match. This CDR3 spans 15 amino acids. Germline lookup yields CDR1 MNHNY and CDR2 SVGAGI (reference sequence). The CDR3 sequence: CASSFTGGSTIGYTF. In nucleotides, the CDR3 is TGTGCCAGCAGTTTTACAGGGGGAAGTACTATCGGCTACACCTTC.

The rearrangement links TRBV5-1 to TRBJ2-3; D call uncertain. Germline V gene lookup returns CDR1 SGHRS and CDR2 YFSETQ. The CDR3 is 17 residues long. Trimming stripped 0 bases from V and 3 bases from J, with 17 bases between. CDR3 residues: CASSLARESHRTDTQYF. The DNA of the CDR3 is TGCGCCAGCAGCTTGGCCCGTGAAAGCCACCGGACAGATACGCAGTATTTT. The full variable domain, with the rest looked up from reference TRBV5-1 and TRBJ2-3, is KAGVTQTPRYLIKTRGQQVTLSCSPISGHRSVSWYQQTPGQGLQFLFEYFSETQRNKGNFPGRFSGRQFSNSRSEMNVSTLELGDSALYLCASSLARESHRTDTQYFGPGTRLTVL.

The chain has TRBV4-1 and TRBJ1-3; 9 nucleotides line up with TRBD1. The CDR3 has 21 amino acids. V was pared by 4 bases and J by 0 bases, with 19 bases of the junction left unmatched. Germline CDR1 is MGHRA and CDR2 is YSYEKL. The chain's CDR3 is CASSPQKGDREIVGSGNTIYF. In DNA form, the CDR3 reads TGCGCCAGCAGCCCCCAGAAGGGGGACAGGGAGATTGTCGGCTCTGGAAACACCATATATTTT.

On this clone: A far larger clone is a single base away, which makes a read error likely. The chain is built from TRBV7-9 and TRBJ1-1; the D gene is possibly TRBD1 (5 bases). The CDR3 contains 14 residues. Germline-derived CDR1 and CDR2 are SEHNR and FQNEAQ (reference sequence). Trimming stripped 1 base from V and 4 bases from J, with 10 bases between. DNA of the CDR3: TGTGCCAGCAGCTTAGATCTTGGGGGCACTGAAGCTTTCTTT. Its translation is CASSLDLGGTEAFF.

The chain is built from TRBV7-3 and TRBJ2-1; D call uncertain. Germline assignment: CDR1 SGHTA and CDR2 FQGTGA. Trimming pared 4 bases from V and 9 bases from J, leaving 10 bases between. The CDR3 spans 12 residues. The CDR3, as DNA: TGTGCCAGCAGCTCGCCCCGTGGTGAGCAGTTCTTC. Translated, it gives CASSSPRGEQFF.

Only a few counts were recorded for this clone. The rearrangement joins TRBV7-8 to TRBJ2-3, with 13 bases identical to TRBD2. V shed 4 bases, J shed 4 bases, and the junction held 5 bases outside the gene matches. Germline V gene sequence: CDR1 SGHVS, CDR2 FQNEAQ. This CDR3 region has 16 residues. In DNA form, the CDR3 reads TGTGCCAGCAGCTCGGGACTAGCGGGATTGGCAGATACGCAGTATTTT. It encodes CASSSGLAGLADTQYF.

The chain couples TRBV27 to TRBJ2-2; possibly TRBD1 for D (6 bases). CDR1 is MNHEY and CDR2 is SMNVEV in the germline V gene (reference sequence). V lost 6 bases to trimming and J lost 3 bases, with 17 bases between them. The CDR3 is made up of 16 amino acids. The DNA of the CDR3 is TGTGCCAGCAGCTTCAGACGACAGGTTTACACCGGGGAGCTGTTTTTT. Its protein product is CASSFRRQVYTGELFF.

The chain links TRBV28 to TRBJ2-2; perhaps TRBD1 as D (5 bases). V lost 2 bases to trimming and J lost 4 bases, with 11 bases between them. The CDR3 covers 15 residues. The V gene's germline CDR1 is MDHEN and CDR2 SYDVKM. The CDR3 DNA is TGTGCCAGCAGTTTAGCCAGGGCCGGCACCGGGGAGCTGTTTTTT. It codes for CASSLARAGTGELFF. Full variable domain (rest looked up from reference TRBV28 and TRBJ2-2): DVKVTQSSRYLVKRTGEKVFLECVQDMDHENMFWYRQDPGLGLRLIYFSYDVKMKEKGDIPEGYSVSREKKERFSLILESASTNQTSMYLCASSLARAGTGELFFGEGSRLTVL.